Shown below are 15 T cell receptor beta chains from a single sample sequenced in a study of cytomegalovirus exposure and HLA in healthy donors. The assay was immunoSEQ multiplex PCR, and TCRdb's table has in-frame clones only and misses some. This table has about 220,000 clones, 80% to 90% appearing once. Sequencing was performed on PBMCs. The receptors shown here come from a woman under 30 in good health and CMV-seronegative.

Written as DNA, the CDR3 is TGTGCCAGCGCATTGGGCAGTCTAAGCAATCAGCCCCAGCATTTT. It translates to CASALGSLSNQPQHF. The chain joins TRBV6-1 to TRBJ1-5, with no clear D. The germline gives CDR1 MNHNS, CDR2 SASEGT. The V end lost 8 bases, the J end lost 1 base, and 15 bases lay between the germline ends. The CDR3 is made up of 15 amino acids.

The V gene is TRBV6-4, the J gene TRBJ2-3, with 12 bases that match TRBD1. The CDR3 runs to 13 residues. V was pared by 10 bases and J by 4 bases, with 3 bases of the junction left unmatched. In germline, CDR1 is MRHNA, CDR2 SNTAGT. The CDR3 loop reads CATGTGGADTQYF. The CDR3 nucleotides are TGTGCCACCGGGACAGGGGGCGCAGATACGCAGTATTTT.

V usage is TRBV10-2 and J usage is TRBJ2-1, with 8 nucleotides matching TRBD1. Germline V gene sequence: CDR1 WSHSY, CDR2 SAAADI. V lost 10 bases, J lost 0 bases, and 5 bases stayed unmatched. CDR3 length: 14 amino acids. This CDR3 reads CATGQEYSYNEQFF. The CDR3 region has the DNA TGCGCCACGGGACAGGAGTACTCCTACAATGAGCAGTTCTTC.

This rearrangement joins TRBV5-1 to TRBJ2-3; 8 bases match TRBD1. This CDR3 has 15 amino acids. The V and J ends lost 4 bases and 6 bases, in that order; junction bases with no gene match: 10. CDR1 and CDR2 from the germline V gene are SGHRS and YFSETQ. Here the CDR3 DNA reads TGCGCCAGCAGCCCGAGACAGGGGAATGCCGATACGCAGTATTTT. Its translation: CASSPRQGNADTQYF.

This clone has only one observation. The CDR3 here is CASSQDPRPYSGNTIYF. The CDR3 nucleotides are TGCGCCAGCAGCCAAGATCCCAGGCCCTACTCTGGAAACACCATATATTTT. The J gene is TRBJ1-3, the V gene TRBV4-1; D uncertain. Germline V gene sequence: CDR1 MGHRA, CDR2 YSYEKL. This CDR3 is built from 17 residues. With 0 bases removed from V and 0 bases from J, the gap between germline ends came to 12 bases.

The CDR3 nucleotides are TGTGCCAGCAGCTTAGCGGGTTACCCCTACGAGCAGTACTTC. Translation gives CASSLAGYPYEQYF. The rearrangement joins TRBV13 to TRBJ2-7; no reliable D call. CDR3 length: 14 amino acids. Germline V CDR1 and CDR2: PRHDT, FYEKMQ (reference sequence). Deletions cut 1 base from V and 2 bases from J, with 9 bases between.

This chain uses TRBV11-2 with TRBJ2-1; tentatively, D is TRBD1 (7 bases). This CDR3 has 15 amino acids. Germline V gene sequence: CDR1 SGHAT, CDR2 FQNNGV. V was clipped by 4 bases and J by 8 bases, with 18 bases between them. The CDR3 DNA reads TGTGCCAGCAGCTCGTCGACAGGGAGGCGCGATGAGCAGTTCTTC. This gives the protein CASSSSTGRRDEQFF.

V gene TRBV4-3 combines with J gene TRBJ2-2, with 9 bases aligning to TRBD1. This CDR3 spans 14 amino acids. Germline V gene lookup returns CDR1 LGHNA and CDR2 YSLEER. Trimming took 4 bases from V and 7 from J; bases not matched to a gene: 4. CDR3 protein: CASSPGQGHGELFF. CDR3 sequence (DNA): TGCGCCAGCAGCCCAGGACAGGGGCACGGGGAGCTGTTTTTT.

The genes are TRBV7-2 and TRBJ2-1; TRBD1 agrees at 7 bases. Germline CDR1 SGHTA, CDR2 FQGNSA. J gave up 3 bases and V 5 bases, and 4 bases lay outside the gene matches. This CDR3 spans 14 amino acids. The CDR3, as DNA: TGTGCCAGCAGCATAGACAGGGTCTACAATGAGCAGTTCTTC. Its translation: CASSIDRVYNEQFF.

The chain recombines TRBV5-1 with TRBJ2-5; D not resolved. Germline CDR1 SGHRS, CDR2 YFSETQ. With 4 bases removed from V and 3 bases from J, the gap between germline ends came to 4 bases. The CDR3 is made up of 11 amino acids. CDR3: CASSAEETQYF. CDR3 DNA sequence: TGCGCCAGCAGCGCGGAAGAGACCCAGTACTTC.

At least ten counts were recorded for this clone. The rearrangement links TRBV5-1 to TRBJ2-1, with 7 bases matching TRBD2. Germline values: CDR1 SGHRS, CDR2 YFSETQ. The V gene end was trimmed by 9 bases and the J gene end by 5 bases; junction bases not matched to a gene: 14. The CDR3 sequence is 15 residues long. The CDR3, as DNA: TGCGCCACGCAGGGAGGGCCATTCTTAAACAATGAGCAGTTCTTC. Its translation: CATQGGPFLNNEQFF. Based on the CDR3 plus reference TRBV5-1 and TRBJ2-1, the full variable domain is KAGVTQTPRYLIKTRGQQVTLSCSPISGHRSVSWYQQTPGQGLQFLFEYFSETQRNKGNFPGRFSGRQFSNSRSEMNVSTLELGDSALYLCATQGGPFLNNEQFFGPGTRLTVL.

This clone was recorded only once. The V call is TRBV10-1, the J call TRBJ2-5; D remains ambiguous. The CDR3 is 15 amino acids. CDR1 is WNHNN and CDR2 is SYGVQD in the germline V gene (reference sequence). V was shortened by 6 bases and J by 5 bases, with 19 bases between the two germline ends. The CDR3 DNA reads as TGCGCCAGCAGCGAGGAACAGTTCACTCCGGAGACCCAGTACTTC. Encoded protein: CASSEEQFTPETQYF.

The chain couples TRBV7-9 to TRBJ2-1; 10 bases align to TRBD2. Per the germline V gene, CDR1 is SEHNR and CDR2 is FQNEAQ (reference sequence). The V segment lost 6 bases and the J segment 12 bases; nucleotides outside the gene matches: 17. The CDR3 runs to 16 residues. The CDR3 sequence is CASSQAGGDKLEGQFF. CDR3 in DNA: TGTGCCAGCAGTCAAGCGGGGGGGGACAAGCTGGAAGGGCAGTTCTTC.

The chain joins TRBV6-6 to TRBJ1-5; D ambiguous. CDR1 is MNHNY and CDR2 is SVGAGI in the germline V gene (reference sequence). The CDR3 consists of 12 residues. The V end was cut by 2 bases, the J end by 8 bases, with 7 bases between. The CDR3 DNA is TGTGCCAGCAGTTACGTTACTGAGCCCCAGCATTTT. As protein: CASSYVTEPQHF.

DNA of the CDR3: TGTGCCAGCAGCTTGCGCCTAGCGGGACAAGAGACCCAGTACTTC. The encoded protein is CASSLRLAGQETQYF. V gene TRBV5-4 combines with J gene TRBJ2-5; 9 positions match TRBD2. J gave up 2 bases and V 1 base, and 3 bases lay outside the gene matches. CDR3 length: 15 amino acids. Germline CDR1 and CDR2: SGHNT and YYREEE (reference sequence).